This T cell receptor (beta chain) came from a study of Ad26.COV2.S vaccination and SARS-CoV-2 variants. The CDR3 totals 13 residues. V shed 9 bases, J shed 4 bases, and the junction held 8 bases outside the gene matches. The V gene's germline CDR1 is MNHEY and CDR2 SVGAGI. Clones were sequenced by immunoSEQ multiplex PCR, and TCRdb holds only the in-frame ones, with some missing. In the table there are 400,000 to 450,000 clones, around 92% of which are singletons. Described treatment: roughly 19 received Ad26.COV2.S at low or high dose, single or two shots; about 5 received placebo; per-sample allocation not given. Samples came from day 63 after the first vaccine or placebo injection.

The chain is built from TRBV6-5 and TRBJ2-7, with 8 bases aligning to TRBD1. The receptor comes from a person aged 18 to 65 who received the Ad26.COV2.S COVID-19 vaccine or a placebo. The sample in question was peripheral blood, obtained in a trial of Ad26.COV2.S vaccine versus placebo. The CDR3 sequence: CASWTGSLYEQYF. In DNA form, the CDR3 reads TGTGCCAGTTGGACAGGGAGTCTATACGAGCAGTACTTC.